The entry below gives a single T cell receptor (beta chain) sequence along with its context. Study processing details: By means of reference gene primer amplification, nucleated cell counts were estimated. TCRdb's copy holds only in-frame clones and misses some; the assay was immunoSEQ multiplex PCR. The D gene and trimming were derived from the DNA, and the V and J assignments and clone size from that table. The table records 70,000 to 85,000 clones, roughly nine tenths of them present only once. The data originate from a study of blood T cell repertoires in COVID-19. In the study overall: There were acute and convalescent COVID-19 samples, and they came from the United States, Italy and Spain. In each case, the material was cDNA or gDNA derived from T cells, B-cell-depleted T cells, or PBMCs.

Germline CDR1 is LGHNA and CDR2 is YSLEER. The CDR3 is 16 residues long. V dropped 0 bases and J dropped 0 bases, with 9 bases sitting between them. This rearrangement joins TRBV4-3 to TRBJ1-3, with D possibly being TRBD1 (6 bases). The specimen sequenced was peripheral blood. The sequence was obtained from a woman between 50 and 59 years old with active or convalescent COVID-19. The CDR3 here is CASSQDFRGSGNTIYF. In DNA form, the CDR3 reads TGCGCCAGCAGCCAAGATTTCAGGGGCTCTGGAAACACCATATATTTT.